These 2 T cell receptor beta chains share one sample of origin, sequenced in a study of blood T cell repertoires in COVID-19. Profiling relied on immunoSEQ multiplex PCR, and the TCRdb table lists in-frame clones only, not all of them. The table has 310,000 or so clones, roughly 90% seen once. Sample: peripheral blood. These TCRs come from a woman in her thirties with COVID-19, enrolled during active disease.

The J gene is TRBJ2-7, the V gene TRBV4-2; 10 bases match TRBD2. V shed 3 bases, J shed 6 bases, and the junction held 8 bases outside the gene matches. CDR1 is LGHNA, CDR2 YNFKEQ, per germline. The CDR3 has 15 residues. The CDR3 protein is CASSQLTSGRREQYF. The CDR3 nucleotides read TGTGCCAGCAGCCAGCTGACTAGCGGGCGGCGCGAGCAGTACTTC.

J is TRBJ1-1 and V is TRBV6-5; D is possibly TRBD1 (5 bases). V was cut by 6 bases and J by 1 base, with 15 bases left in between. Germline-derived CDR1 and CDR2 are MNHEY and SVGAGI. CDR3 size: 15 residues. The CDR3 coding sequence is TGTGCCAGCAGGAGGACACACACGGGGAACACTGAAGCTTTCTTT. Its protein is CASRRTHTGNTEAFF.